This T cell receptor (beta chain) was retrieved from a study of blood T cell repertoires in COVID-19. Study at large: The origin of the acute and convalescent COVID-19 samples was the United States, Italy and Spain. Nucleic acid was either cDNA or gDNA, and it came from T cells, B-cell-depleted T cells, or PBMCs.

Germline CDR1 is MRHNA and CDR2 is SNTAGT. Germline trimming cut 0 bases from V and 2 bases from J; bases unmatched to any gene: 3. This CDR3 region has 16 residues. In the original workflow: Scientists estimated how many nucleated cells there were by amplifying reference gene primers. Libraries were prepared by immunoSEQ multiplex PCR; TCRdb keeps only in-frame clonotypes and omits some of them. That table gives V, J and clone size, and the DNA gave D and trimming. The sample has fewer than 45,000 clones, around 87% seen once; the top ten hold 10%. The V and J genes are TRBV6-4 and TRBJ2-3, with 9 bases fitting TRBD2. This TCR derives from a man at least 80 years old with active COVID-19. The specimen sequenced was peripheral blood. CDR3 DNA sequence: TGTGCCAGCAGTGACTCAGCGGGGGGACCCACAGATACGCAGTATTTT. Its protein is CASSDSAGGPTDTQYF.